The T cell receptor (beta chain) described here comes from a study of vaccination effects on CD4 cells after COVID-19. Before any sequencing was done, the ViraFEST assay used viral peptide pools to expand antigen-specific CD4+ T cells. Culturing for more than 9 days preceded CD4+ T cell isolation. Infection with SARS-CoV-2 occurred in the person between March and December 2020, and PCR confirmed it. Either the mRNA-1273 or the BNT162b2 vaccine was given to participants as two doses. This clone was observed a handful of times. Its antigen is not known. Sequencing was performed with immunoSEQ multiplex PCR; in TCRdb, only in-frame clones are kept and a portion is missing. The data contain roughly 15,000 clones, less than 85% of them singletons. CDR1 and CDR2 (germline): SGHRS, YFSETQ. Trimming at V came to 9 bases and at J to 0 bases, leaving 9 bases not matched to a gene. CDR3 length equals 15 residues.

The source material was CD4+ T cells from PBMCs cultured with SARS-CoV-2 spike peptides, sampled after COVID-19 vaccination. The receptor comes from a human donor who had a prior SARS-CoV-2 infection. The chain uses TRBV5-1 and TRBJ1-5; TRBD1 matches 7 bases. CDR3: CATRSGTDSNQPQHF. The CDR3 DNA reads TGCGCCACCCGATCCGGGACAGATAGCAATCAGCCCCAGCATTTT.